The present TCR beta chain was sequenced within a study of tumor and adjacent non-tumor tissue in lung cancer. As for the study in general: There were roughly 11 adenocarcinoma, 2 squamous cell carcinoma and 1 small cell lung cancer cases. The study's findings and limits: Normal lung showed higher cumulative top 100 clone frequency than tumor.

No cell sorting was done before RNA was extracted from the tissue. TCRbeta libraries were built with three rounds of nested PCR, modified from ARM-PCR. TCRdb used MiXCR to reprocess the multiplex PCR reads, holding one entry per CDR3 protein. The repertoire holds about 200,000 distinct CDR3 sequences, with approximately 74% as singletons. This clonotype was recorded many times. Its matching antigen is unknown. This receptor was obtained from a man in his sixties with non-small cell lung cancer. Sequencing was carried out using lung tumor tissue.

The CDR3 here is CASSYSSGRTNYGYTF. The CDR3 DNA reads as TGTGCCAGCAGTTATAGTTCCGGCAGAACTAACTATGGCTACACCTTC. This chain joins TRBV6-5 and TRBJ1-2; D unresolved. The germline V and J ends were trimmed by 3 bases and 0 bases, with 14 bases remaining between them. Germline CDR1 MNHEY, CDR2 SVGAGI. The CDR3 sequence is 16 residues long.